This entry lists 30 T cell receptor beta chains sequenced from one sample in a study of CD8+CD57+ T cells in acquired aplastic anemia. For sequencing, patients were chosen who had shown expansion of CD8+CD57+ cells by flow cytometry. Profiles of TCR beta VDJ and CDR3 were generated from a genomic DNA template. TCRdb analysed the reads with MiXCR anew, one entry per CDR3 protein. Among 150,000 to 180,000 distinct CDR3 sequences listed, about 54% were seen once. The specimen was sorted CD4+, CD8+, or CD8+CD57+ T cells (not recorded which) from PBMCs. The receptors shown here come from a human donor with aplastic anemia.

The chain joins TRBV4-1 to TRBJ2-1; the D is unclear. V dropped 0 bases and J dropped 6 bases, with 12 bases sitting between them. This CDR3 is 15 amino acids long. Germline loops: CDR1 MGHRA, CDR2 YSYEKL. CDR3 protein: CASSQEPAVSNEQFF. CDR3 sequence (DNA): TGCGCCAGCAGCCAAGAACCCGCGGTGAGCAATGAGCAGTTCTTC.

A few counts support this clonotype. The chain joins TRBV12-3 or TRBV12-4 to TRBJ2-1; perhaps TRBD2 as D (6 bases). V was pared by 6 bases and J by 7 bases, with 25 bases between. This CDR3 is 17 amino acids long. CDR3 in amino acids: CASSLSSASRRRNEQFF. In DNA, the CDR3 is TGTGCCAGCAGCCTCTCTAGCGCCTCGCGAAGAAGGAATGAGCAGTTCTTC.

V usage is TRBV7-6 and J usage is TRBJ2-1; the D call may be TRBD1 or TRBD2 (5 bases each). The CDR3 totals 16 residues. The ends were cut back, 4 bases at V and 7 bases at J, with 20 bases in the middle. Germline V CDR1 and CDR2: SGHVS, FNYEAQ. CDR3 amino acids: CASSSNRDPLQNEQFF. Here the CDR3 DNA reads TGTGCCAGCAGCTCAAACCGGGACCCCTTACAAAATGAGCAGTTCTTC.

In its sample, this clonotype was seen many times. The gene calls are TRBV9 and TRBJ2-7; tentative D call: TRBD1 (6 bases). The CDR3 consists of 15 residues. V was trimmed by 0 bases and J by 1 base, leaving 11 bases between them. Germline V lookup: CDR1 SGDLS, CDR2 YYNGEE. CDR3 sequence (DNA): TGTGCCAGCAGCGTAGGAGCAGGGGATTCCTACGAGCAGTACTTC. This gives the protein CASSVGAGDSYEQYF.

A single count supports this clonotype. V and J are TRBV4-1 and TRBJ1-1, with TRBD1 as a possible D gene (5 bases). This CDR3 region has 14 residues. Trimming took 1 base from V and 7 from J, leaving 13 bases between them. The V gene's germline CDR1 is MGHRA and CDR2 YSYEKL. The CDR3 DNA is TGCGCCAGCAGCCAAGTTTCAGCGGACAATGAAGCTTTCTTT. Translated, it gives CASSQVSADNEAFF.

V gene TRBV7-8 combines with J gene TRBJ2-7; a possible D gene is TRBD2 (5 bases). The CDR3 totals 11 residues. Germline V CDR1 and CDR2: SGHVS, FQNEAQ. Deletions cut 8 bases from V and 3 bases from J, with 8 bases between. Here the CDR3 DNA reads TGTGCCAGCGGAGAGGGCTACGAGCAGTACTTC. Amino acid sequence: CASGEGYEQYF.

This clonotype was counted a few times. The chain links TRBV15 to TRBJ1-1, with 9 positions matching TRBD1. This CDR3 contains 15 residues. After removal of 5 bases from V and 4 bases from J, the junction contained 8 bases not matched to a gene. CDR1 is LNHNV and CDR2 is YYDKDF in the germline V gene (reference sequence). DNA for the CDR3: TGTGCCACCAGCGGACAGGGGTCCGGGAGCACTGAAGCTTTCTTT. This encodes CATSGQGSGSTEAFF.

This clonotype was seen ten or more times. The chain joins TRBV19 to TRBJ1-3; D is perhaps TRBD1 (5 bases). The CDR3 has 16 amino acids. CDR1 is LNHDA, CDR2 SQIVND, per germline (reference sequence). The V end was cut by 3 bases, the J end by 3 bases, with 15 bases between. The chain's CDR3 is CASSMRRRGYGNTIYF. For the CDR3, the DNA is TGTGCCAGTAGTATGAGGCGGCGGGGCTATGGAAACACCATATATTTT. The whole variable domain, filled in from reference TRBV19 and TRBJ1-3, reads DGGITQSPKYLFRKEGQNVTLSCEQNLNHDAMYWYRQDPGQGLRLIYYSQIVNDFQKGDIAEGYSVSREKKESFPLTVTSAQKNPTAFYLCASSMRRRGYGNTIYFGEGSWLTVV.

This clonotype was picked up many times. The rearrangement uses TRBV5-8 and TRBJ2-2; D gene ambiguous. V lost 10 bases and J 3 bases, leaving 10 bases between the germline ends. Germline V gives CDR1 SGHTS, CDR2 YDEGEE. The CDR3 is made up of 12 amino acids. CDR3: CARDVDTGELFF. DNA for the CDR3: TGTGCCCGAGACGTGGACACCGGGGAGCTGTTTTTT.

This rearrangement joins TRBV2 to TRBJ2-3, with 8 bases lining up with TRBD2. Germline loops: CDR1 SNHLY, CDR2 FYNNEI. The CDR3 runs 15 residues. Trimming cost V 3 bases and J 5 bases; bases outside gene matches: 7. In nucleotides, the CDR3 is TGTGCCAGCAGTGACGAACTAGCGGCATTAGATACGCAGTATTTT. Translating gives CASSDELAALDTQYF.

The chain links TRBV7-9 to TRBJ2-5; D is perhaps TRBD2 (7 bases). CDR3 length: 11 residues. With 6 bases removed from V and 11 bases from J, the gap between germline ends came to 13 bases. Germline loops: CDR1 SEHNR, CDR2 FQNEAQ (reference sequence). The CDR3 coding sequence is TGTGCCAGCAGACCGAGGGGGGGACAGTACTTC. Translated, it gives CASRPRGGQYF.

This clonotype showed up many times. The chain joins TRBV7-6 to TRBJ1-1; D is perhaps TRBD1 (6 bases). Germline CDR1 and CDR2: SGHVS and FNYEAQ. This CDR3 is 12 amino acids long. Trimming stripped 5 bases from V and 7 bases from J, with 11 bases between. The CDR3 protein is CASSRGGLEAFF. CDR3 nucleotide sequence: TGTGCCAGCAGCCGAGGGGGGCTTGAAGCTTTCTTT.

This chain connects TRBV11-2 to TRBJ2-2; 8 bases align to TRBD2. V lost 5 bases and J lost 6; bases outside the gene matches: 2. The CDR3 is made up of 13 amino acids. Germline assignment: CDR1 SGHAT and CDR2 FQNNGV. The CDR3 region has the DNA TGTGCCAGCAGCGTAGCGGGGTCCGGGGAGCTGTTTTTT. Translating gives CASSVAGSGELFF.

V is TRBV20-1 and J is TRBJ2-1; maybe TRBD2 (6 bases). The germline V gene encodes CDR1 DFQATT and CDR2 SNEGSKA (reference sequence). V lost 3 bases, J lost 0 bases, and 12 bases lay in between. CDR3 length: 15 residues. The CDR3 DNA is TGCAGTGCTAGGGCGGGGCAGATCTCCTACAATGAGCAGTTCTTC. Translation: CSARAGQISYNEQFF.

The table lists this clonotype with many counts. V is TRBV7-6 and J is TRBJ2-2; D ambiguous. The CDR3 consists of 14 residues. In germline, CDR1 is SGHVS, CDR2 FNYEAQ. The germline V and J ends were trimmed by 5 bases and 0 bases, with 7 bases remaining between them. This chain's CDR3 is CASSGKANTGELFF. CDR3 sequence (DNA): TGTGCCAGCAGCGGAAAAGCGAACACCGGGGAGCTGTTTTTT.

This clonotype was picked up many times. The chain couples TRBV19 to TRBJ2-5, with TRBD2 identical over 11 bases. This CDR3 has 16 residues. The V and J ends lost 6 bases and 5 bases, in that order; junction bases with no gene match: 11. The germline gives CDR1 LNHDA, CDR2 SQIVND (reference sequence). CDR3 DNA: TGTGCCAGTAGCTCCCATAGCGGGGGGGCCTGGGAGACCCAGTACTTC. Its protein is CASSSHSGGAWETQYF. The full variable domain, in which reference TRBV19 and TRBJ2-5 provide the parts outside the CDR3, is DGGITQSPKYLFRKEGQNVTLSCEQNLNHDAMYWYRQDPGQGLRLIYYSQIVNDFQKGDIAEGYSVSREKKESFPLTVTSAQKNPTAFYLCASSSHSGGAWETQYFGPGTRLLVL.

This clonotype was observed at least ten times. CDR3 sequence reads: CASSVDSYNEQFF. The CDR3 DNA sequence: TGTGCCAGCAGCGTAGATTCCTACAATGAGCAGTTCTTC. V and J are TRBV9 and TRBJ2-1; D gene ambiguous. V gave up 0 bases and J gave up 1 base, with 2 bases separating them. Germline values: CDR1 SGDLS, CDR2 YYNGEE. The CDR3 contains 13 residues.

The chain couples TRBV7-6 to TRBJ1-2; TRBD1 is a possible D gene (5 bases). CDR1 SGHVS and CDR2 FNYEAQ come from the germline V gene. The CDR3 is made up of 13 amino acids. Trimming took 5 bases from V and 5 from J, leaving 12 bases between them. CDR3: CASSIPDRYGYTF. The CDR3, as DNA: TGTGCCAGCAGCATACCCGACAGATATGGCTACACCTTC.

This clonotype showed up just a few times. This rearrangement joins TRBV29-1 to TRBJ1-5; D gene ambiguous. V shed 1 base and J shed 5 bases, with 9 bases lying between them. CDR3 size: 13 residues. Per the germline V gene, CDR1 is SQVTM and CDR2 is ANQGSEA. CDR3 loop: CSVEVGADQPQHF. CDR3 DNA: TGCAGCGTTGAAGTTGGAGCAGATCAGCCCCAGCATTTT.

With regard to this clonotype: The junction and the germline gene differ at one end; a read error may be behind it. V is TRBV7-3 and J is TRBJ1-4; D perhaps matches TRBD1 (6 bases). Per the germline V gene, CDR1 is SGHTA and CDR2 is FQGTGA. The CDR3 is 13 residues long. The CDR3 here is CASSPGANERLFF. CDR3 sequence (DNA): TGTGCCAGCAGCCCGGGGGCTAATGAAAGACTGTTTTTT.

This clonotype has ten or more counts. The chain joins TRBV13 to TRBJ1-1; perhaps TRBD1 as D (6 bases). This CDR3 has 14 residues. V shed 2 bases and J shed 2 bases, with 9 bases lying between them. CDR1 is PRHDT and CDR2 is FYEKMQ in the germline V gene (reference sequence). This CDR3 is CASSLSDRNTEAFF. The DNA of the CDR3 is TGTGCCAGCAGCTTATCGGACAGAAACACTGAAGCTTTCTTT.

Many counts were recorded for this clonotype. J is TRBJ1-5 and V is TRBV24-1, with 7 bases that match TRBD1. The V and J ends lost 4 bases and 7 bases, in that order; junction bases with no gene match: 3. Germline V gene sequence: CDR1 KGHDR, CDR2 SFDVKD. This CDR3 comprises 13 residues. This CDR3 is CATSEGQPQPQHF. In DNA, the CDR3 is TGTGCCACCAGTGAGGGACAGCCACAGCCCCAGCATTTT.

The chain recombines TRBV2 with TRBJ2-5, with TRBD1 matching 8 bases. The trim removed 8 bases at V and 5 bases at J, leaving 13 bases unmatched. The V gene's germline CDR1 is SNHLY and CDR2 FYNNEI. This CDR3 contains 15 residues. CDR3 sequence reads: CASCDTQGARETQYF. DNA for the CDR3: TGTGCCAGCTGCGATACTCAGGGGGCTAGGGAGACCCAGTACTTC.

This clonotype was counted a few times. The chain has TRBV2 and TRBJ1-2; D may be TRBD1 (5 bases). There are 14 residues in the CDR3. Deletions cut 6 bases from V and 3 bases from J, with 14 bases between. Germline V lookup: CDR1 SNHLY, CDR2 FYNNEI. CDR3: CASSPTRQHYGYTF. DNA for the CDR3: TGTGCCAGCAGCCCCACCCGACAGCACTATGGCTACACCTTC.

In its sample, this clonotype was seen many times. The chain recombines TRBV11-2 with TRBJ2-3; D uncertain. The V gene lost 1 base and the J gene lost 5 bases, with 22 bases spanning the gap. Germline V gene lookup returns CDR1 SGHAT and CDR2 FQNNGV. The CDR3 contains 18 residues. In nucleotides, the CDR3 is TGTGCCAGCAGCTTAGGTCCGAAGGCCCCGGTCCTGCAAGATACGCAGTATTTT. As protein: CASSLGPKAPVLQDTQYF.

This clonotype is medium-sized. V is TRBV2 and J is TRBJ1-1; D not resolved. V was clipped by 6 bases and J by 1 base, with 12 bases between them. Looked up from germline, CDR1 is SNHLY and CDR2 is FYNNEI. CDR3 size: 14 residues. The CDR3 here is CASRMTSGNTEAFF. The CDR3 DNA reads TGTGCCAGCAGGATGACGTCGGGGAACACTGAAGCTTTCTTT.

The table lists this clonotype with many counts. The CDR3 DNA follows: TGTGCCAGCAGCGGTACCGGGACAGGATTAAAGAACACTGAAGCTTTCTTT. This sequence encodes CASSGTGTGLKNTEAFF. The rearrangement uses TRBV9 and TRBJ1-1; 8 bases align to TRBD1. Germline-derived CDR1 and CDR2 are SGDLS and YYNGEE. With V trimmed by 3 bases and J by 1 base, 11 bases remained unmatched. The CDR3 consists of 17 residues.

V and J are TRBV13 and TRBJ2-7, with TRBD1 matching 7 bases. Germline CDR1 is PRHDT and CDR2 is FYEKMQ (reference sequence). There are 15 residues in the CDR3. V lost 5 bases, J lost 3 bases, and 10 bases stayed unmatched. The CDR3 here is CASSPWETGFYEQYF. In nucleotides, the CDR3 is TGTGCCAGCAGCCCTTGGGAGACAGGGTTCTACGAGCAGTACTTC.

This clonotype has at least ten counts. The CDR3 here is CASSPGRGTRGVDTQYF. Written as DNA, the CDR3 is TGTGCCAGCAGTCCTGGGAGAGGGACTAGAGGGGTGGATACGCAGTATTTT. V and J are TRBV7-4 and TRBJ2-3; 8 positions match TRBD2. V trimming: 6 bases; J trimming: 6 bases; junction bases outside the gene matches: 17. This CDR3 is built from 17 residues. CDR1 is SGHVT, CDR2 SQSDAQ, per germline.

This clonotype has at least ten counts. This chain joins TRBV7-9 and TRBJ2-7, with unresolved D. Germline V CDR1 and CDR2: SEHNR, FQNEAQ (reference sequence). The CDR3 is 12 amino acids. Between the trimmed V and J ends, which lost 4 bases and 3 bases, there was a span of 7 bases. Here the CDR3 DNA reads TGTGCCAGCAGCTCGGCCGACTACGAGCAGTACTTC. It yields the protein CASSSADYEQYF.